The entry that follows covers one T cell receptor beta chain sequence. Its antigen remains unknown. This entry comes from a study of memory CD4+ T cells and cytomegalovirus serostatus. Study summary: Donors were healthy Belgian adults, 10 or so CMV seropositive and 24 seronegative.

The sort gate was single viable CD3+CD4+CD8-CD45RO+ cells for memory CD4+ T cells. Positive selection with CD4 microbeads enriched total CD4+ T cells. Per the original methods: Out-of-frame sequences were removed, leaving around 2,000,000 distinct TCRbeta sequences. Sequencing used immunoSEQ multiplex PCR; TCRdb keeps in-frame clones, though not all of them. V and J calls and clone size are copied from that table; D and trimming were computed from the DNA. The sample includes over 65,000 clones, 75% to 90% of them seen just once. Study-level findings and limits: CD4+ memory repertoires contained about two fifths of the roughly 160 reported CMV TCRbeta sequences.

The V end lost 4 bases, the J end lost 0 bases, and 8 bases lay between the germline ends. The CDR3 loop spans 14 amino acids. The germline V gene has CDR1 SGDLS and CDR2 YYNGEE. The J gene is TRBJ1-3, the V gene TRBV9; D remains ambiguous. Sequencing was done on a sample of memory CD4+ T cells from blood. The clonotype was recovered from an adult in good health and CMV-seronegative. The CDR3 protein is CASSSAYSGNTIYF. CDR3 coding DNA: TGTGCCAGCAGCTCCGCTTACTCTGGAAACACCATATATTTT. Supplemented by reference TRBV9 and TRBJ1-3, the full variable domain reads DSGVTQTPKHLITATGQRVTLRCSPRSGDLSVYWYQQSLDQGLQFLIQYYNGEERAKGNILERFSAQQFPDLHSELNLSSLELGDSALYFCASSSAYSGNTIYFGEGSWLTVV.